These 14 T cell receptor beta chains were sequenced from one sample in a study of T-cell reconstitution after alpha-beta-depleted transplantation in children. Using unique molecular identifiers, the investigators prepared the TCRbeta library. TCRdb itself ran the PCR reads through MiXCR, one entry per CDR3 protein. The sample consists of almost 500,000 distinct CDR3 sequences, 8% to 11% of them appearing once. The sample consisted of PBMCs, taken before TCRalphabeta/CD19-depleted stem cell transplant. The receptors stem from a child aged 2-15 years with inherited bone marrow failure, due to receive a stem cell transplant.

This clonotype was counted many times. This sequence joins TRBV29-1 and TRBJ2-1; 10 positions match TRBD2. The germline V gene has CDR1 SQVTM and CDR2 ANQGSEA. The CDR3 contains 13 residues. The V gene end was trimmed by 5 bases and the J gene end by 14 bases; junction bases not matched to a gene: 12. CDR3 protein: CSVIAGGLNPEFF. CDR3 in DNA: TGCAGCGTTATAGCGGGAGGCCTTAACCCGGAGTTCTTC.

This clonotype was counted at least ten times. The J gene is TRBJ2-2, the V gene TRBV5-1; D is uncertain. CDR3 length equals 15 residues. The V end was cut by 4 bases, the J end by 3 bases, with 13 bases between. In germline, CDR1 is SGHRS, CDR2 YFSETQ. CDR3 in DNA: TGCGCCAGCAGCCGAAATTCTCTCGACACCGGGGAGCTGTTTTTT. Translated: CASSRNSLDTGELFF. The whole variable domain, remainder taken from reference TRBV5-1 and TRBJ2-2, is KAGVTQTPRYLIKTRGQQVTLSCSPISGHRSVSWYQQTPGQGLQFLFEYFSETQRNKGNFPGRFSGRQFSNSRSEMNVSTLELGDSALYLCASSRNSLDTGELFFGEGSRLTVL.

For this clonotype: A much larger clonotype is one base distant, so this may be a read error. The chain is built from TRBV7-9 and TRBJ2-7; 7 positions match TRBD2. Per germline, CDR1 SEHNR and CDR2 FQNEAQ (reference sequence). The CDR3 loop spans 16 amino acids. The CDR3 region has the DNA TGTGCCAGCAGCTTACAGCCCGGGACTAACTCCTACCAGCAGTACTTC. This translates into CASSLQPGTNSYQQYF.

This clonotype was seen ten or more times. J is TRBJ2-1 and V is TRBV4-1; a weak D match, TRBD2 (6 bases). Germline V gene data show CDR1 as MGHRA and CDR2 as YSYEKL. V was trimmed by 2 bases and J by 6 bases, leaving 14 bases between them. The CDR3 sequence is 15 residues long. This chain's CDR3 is CASSQLRLVGNEQFF. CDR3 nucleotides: TGCGCCAGCAGCCAATTACGACTAGTAGGCAATGAGCAGTTCTTC.

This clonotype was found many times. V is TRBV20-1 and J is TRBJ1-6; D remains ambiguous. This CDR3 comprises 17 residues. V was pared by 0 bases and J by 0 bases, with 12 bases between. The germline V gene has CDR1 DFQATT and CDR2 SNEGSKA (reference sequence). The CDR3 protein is CSARDNARSSYNSPLHF. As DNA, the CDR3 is TGCAGTGCTAGAGATAATGCGAGGAGCTCCTATAATTCACCCCTCCACTTT.

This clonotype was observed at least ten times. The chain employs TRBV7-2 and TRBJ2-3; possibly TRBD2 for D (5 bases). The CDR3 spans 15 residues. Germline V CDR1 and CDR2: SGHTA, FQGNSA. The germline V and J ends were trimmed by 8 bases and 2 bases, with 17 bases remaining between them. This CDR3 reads CASERGGHSTDTQYF. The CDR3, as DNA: TGTGCCAGCGAAAGAGGCGGGCACTCCACAGATACGCAGTATTTT.

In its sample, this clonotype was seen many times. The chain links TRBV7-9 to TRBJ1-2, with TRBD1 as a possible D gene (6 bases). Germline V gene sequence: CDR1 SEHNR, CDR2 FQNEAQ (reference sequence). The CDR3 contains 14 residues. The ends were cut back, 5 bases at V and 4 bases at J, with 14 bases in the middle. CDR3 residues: CASSTTGTPYGYTF. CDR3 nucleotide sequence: TGTGCCAGCAGCACAACCGGGACACCCTATGGCTACACCTTC.

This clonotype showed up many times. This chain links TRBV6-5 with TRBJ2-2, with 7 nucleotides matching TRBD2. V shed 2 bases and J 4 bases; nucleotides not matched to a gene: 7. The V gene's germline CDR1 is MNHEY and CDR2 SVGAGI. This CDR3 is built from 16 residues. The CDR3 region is CASSYKGRVGTGELFF. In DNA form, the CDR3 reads TGTGCCAGCAGTTACAAAGGGAGGGTCGGCACCGGGGAGCTGTTTTTT.

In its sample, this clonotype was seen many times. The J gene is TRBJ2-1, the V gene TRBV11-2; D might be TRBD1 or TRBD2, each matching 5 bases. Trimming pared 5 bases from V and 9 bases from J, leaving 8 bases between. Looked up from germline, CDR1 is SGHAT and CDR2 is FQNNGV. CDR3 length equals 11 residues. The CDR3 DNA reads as TGTGCCAGCAGCCGAGGGGCTGAGCAGTTCTTC. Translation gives CASSRGAEQFF.

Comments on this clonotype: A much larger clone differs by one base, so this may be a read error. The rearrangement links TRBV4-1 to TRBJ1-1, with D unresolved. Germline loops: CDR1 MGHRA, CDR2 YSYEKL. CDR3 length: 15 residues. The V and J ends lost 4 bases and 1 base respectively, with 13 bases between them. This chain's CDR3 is CASSPLGDPNTEAFF. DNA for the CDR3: TGCGCCAGCAGCCCTCTCGGGGATCCGAACACTGAAGCTTTCTTT.

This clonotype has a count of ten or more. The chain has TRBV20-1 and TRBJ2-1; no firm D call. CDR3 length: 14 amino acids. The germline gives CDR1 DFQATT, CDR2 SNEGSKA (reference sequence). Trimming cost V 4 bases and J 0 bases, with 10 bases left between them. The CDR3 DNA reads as TGCAGTGCTATATGGCCGAGCTCCTACAATGAGCAGTTCTTC. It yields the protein CSAIWPSSYNEQFF.

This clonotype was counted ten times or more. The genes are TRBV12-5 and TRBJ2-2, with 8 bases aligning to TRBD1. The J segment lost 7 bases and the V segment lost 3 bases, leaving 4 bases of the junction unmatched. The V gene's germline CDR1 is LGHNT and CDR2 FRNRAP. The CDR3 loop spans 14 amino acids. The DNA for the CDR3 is TGTGCTAGTGGTTTAGGACAGGGAGACGGGGAGCTGTTTTTT. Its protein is CASGLGQGDGELFF.

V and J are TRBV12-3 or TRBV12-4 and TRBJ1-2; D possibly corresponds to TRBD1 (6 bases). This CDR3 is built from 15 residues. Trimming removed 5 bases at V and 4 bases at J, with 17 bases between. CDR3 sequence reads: CASSAPQGYGYGYTF. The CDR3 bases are TGTGCCAGCAGTGCGCCCCAGGGGTACGGCTATGGCTACACCTTC.

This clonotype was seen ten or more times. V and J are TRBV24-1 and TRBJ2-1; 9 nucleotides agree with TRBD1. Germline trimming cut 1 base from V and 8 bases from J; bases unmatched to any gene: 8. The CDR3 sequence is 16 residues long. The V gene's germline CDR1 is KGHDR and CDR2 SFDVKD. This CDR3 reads CATSDLGGQGFDEQFF. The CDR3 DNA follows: TGTGCCACCAGTGATTTAGGGGGACAGGGTTTCGATGAGCAGTTCTTC.